This T cell receptor (beta chain) was sequenced for a study of blood T cell repertoires in COVID-19. On the study more broadly: From the United States, Italy and Spain came samples of acute and convalescent COVID-19. Sources were T cells, B-cell-depleted T cells, or PBMCs; the material itself was cDNA or gDNA.

Clones were sequenced by immunoSEQ multiplex PCR, and TCRdb holds only the in-frame ones, with some missing. Of under 350,000 clones listed, about nine tenths are singletons. Seattle's cohort entered during active infection and was followed longitudinally. Looked up from germline, CDR1 is SQVTM and CDR2 is ANQGSEA. The CDR3 length is 13 residues. Trimming took 7 bases from V and 4 from J, leaving 14 bases between them. Only one count was recorded for this clone. The sample was peripheral blood. The rearrangement links TRBV29-1 to TRBJ2-1, with a tentative D call TRBD1 (5 bases). The sequence derives from a young woman with COVID-19, enrolled during active disease. CDR3 sequence reads: CSASLQAYNEQFF. In nucleotides, the CDR3 is TGCAGCGCATCACTACAGGCTTACAATGAGCAGTTCTTC.